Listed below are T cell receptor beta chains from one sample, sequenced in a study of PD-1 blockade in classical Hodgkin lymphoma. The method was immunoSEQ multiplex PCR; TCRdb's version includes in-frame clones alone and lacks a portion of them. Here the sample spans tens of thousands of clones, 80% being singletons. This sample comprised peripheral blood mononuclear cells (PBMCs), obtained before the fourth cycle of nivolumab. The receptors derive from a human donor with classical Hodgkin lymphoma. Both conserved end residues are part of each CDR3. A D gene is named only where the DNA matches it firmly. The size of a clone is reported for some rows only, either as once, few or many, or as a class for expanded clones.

cdr3_nt: TGTGCCAGCAGCCAATCCGGGGGGATCTCTGGAAACACCATATATTTT
cdr3_aa: CASSQSGGISGNTIYF
j_call: TRBJ1-3
d_call: NA
v_call: TRBV16
clone_size: NA

cdr3_nt: TGCGCCAGCAGCCCCCCCGGGACAGCCGAGACCCAGTACTTC
cdr3_aa: CASSPPGTAETQYF
j_call: TRBJ2-5
d_call: TRBD1
v_call: TRBV5-1
clone_size: NA

cdr3_nt: TGTGCCTCGCATACCGGTTCCTATGGCTACACCTTC
cdr3_aa: CASHTGSYGYTF
j_call: TRBJ1-2
d_call: NA
v_call: TRBV30
clone_size: NA

cdr3_nt: TGCAGCGCCCGGGGGAATATTAGGGCCGGGACCCAGTACTTC
cdr3_aa: CSARGNIRAGTQYF
j_call: TRBJ2-5
d_call: NA
v_call: TRBV29-1
clone_size: NA

cdr3_nt: TGTGCCAGCTCAACGGGCGTCGGAGAAAAACTGTTTTTT
cdr3_aa: CASSTGVGEKLFF
j_call: TRBJ1-4
d_call: NA
v_call: TRBV18
clone_size: NA

cdr3_nt: TGTGCCAGCTCACCAGCACAAGAGCAGTACTTC
cdr3_aa: CASSPAQEQYF
j_call: TRBJ2-7
d_call: NA
v_call: TRBV18
clone_size: NA

cdr3_nt: TGTGCCAGCAGCCAAGATACCAGGCCAGTTAACACCGGGGAGCTGTTTTTT
cdr3_aa: CASSQDTRPVNTGELFF
j_call: TRBJ2-2
d_call: NA
v_call: TRBV4-2
clone_size: NA

cdr3_nt: TGTGCCAGCAGCGGATACAGGGAGCAAACCTACGAGCAGTACTTC
cdr3_aa: CASSGYREQTYEQYF
j_call: TRBJ2-7
d_call: NA
v_call: TRBV7-2
clone_size: NA

cdr3_nt: TGTGCCAGCAGGGACGGGACTAGCGGTTTCAGCTCCTACGAGCAGTACTTC
cdr3_aa: CASRDGTSGFSSYEQYF
j_call: TRBJ2-7
d_call: TRBD2
v_call: TRBV5-5
clone_size: NA

cdr3_nt: TGTGCCAGCAGCTTGACTAGCTCCGCTAGCAGGGTTACGCAGTATTTT
cdr3_aa: CASSLTSSASRVTQYF
j_call: TRBJ2-3
d_call: NA
v_call: TRBV5-6
clone_size: NA

cdr3_nt: TGTGCCAGCAGGGGGACAGGCTACAATGAGCAGTTCTTC
cdr3_aa: CASRGTGYNEQFF
j_call: TRBJ2-1
d_call: TRBD1
v_call: TRBV6-1
clone_size: NA

cdr3_nt: TGTGCCTGGGGGGACGGCCAAGAGACCCAGTACTTC
cdr3_aa: CAWGDGQETQYF
j_call: TRBJ2-5
d_call: NA
v_call: TRBV30
clone_size: NA

cdr3_nt: TGTGCCAGTAGCTTAGGGACAGGGATGGACTACAATGAGCAGTTCTTC
cdr3_aa: CASSLGTGMDYNEQFF
j_call: TRBJ2-1
d_call: TRBD1
v_call: TRBV19
clone_size: medium-sized

cdr3_nt: TGTGCCATCAGAACAGGGTCCTCAGACGGCGGGGAGCTGTTTTTT
cdr3_aa: CAIRTGSSDGGELFF
j_call: TRBJ2-2
d_call: NA
v_call: TRBV10-3
clone_size: NA

cdr3_nt: TGTGCCAGCAGTGAACCGCCGACAGGGGGCCATTCACCCCTCCACTTT
cdr3_aa: CASSEPPTGGHSPLHF
j_call: TRBJ1-6
d_call: TRBD1
v_call: TRBV2
clone_size: NA

cdr3_nt: TGTGCCAGCTCACCACAGGCCCAGCAGGGGGCTAGTAATTCACCCCTCCACTTT
cdr3_aa: CASSPQAQQGASNSPLHF
j_call: TRBJ1-6
d_call: TRBD1
v_call: TRBV18
clone_size: few

cdr3_nt: TGTGCCAGCAGATTGGACAGGGAAGGAAACACCATATATTTT
cdr3_aa: CASRLDREGNTIYF
j_call: TRBJ1-3
d_call: TRBD1
v_call: TRBV6-5
clone_size: NA

cdr3_nt: TGTGCCACCAATAGGGATACGCAGTATTTT
cdr3_aa: CATNRDTQYF
j_call: TRBJ2-3
d_call: NA
v_call: TRBV7-8
clone_size: NA

cdr3_nt: TGTGCCAGCAGCTTAAAACAGGGGATGGGCGAGCAGTACTTC
cdr3_aa: CASSLKQGMGEQYF
j_call: TRBJ2-7
d_call: TRBD1
v_call: TRBV9
clone_size: NA

cdr3_nt: TGTGCCAGCAGTTTCAGGACAGGGAGGGTACGGAGCTCCTACGAGCAGTACTTC
cdr3_aa: CASSFRTGRVRSSYEQYF
j_call: TRBJ2-7
d_call: NA
v_call: TRBV28
clone_size: NA

cdr3_nt: TGTGCCAGTAGTATGACAGGGGTAATCGAAAAACTGTTTTTT
cdr3_aa: CASSMTGVIEKLFF
j_call: TRBJ1-4
d_call: TRBD1
v_call: TRBV19
clone_size: NA

cdr3_nt: TGTGCCAGCAGCTTAGTCCGGACAGATGAAGCTTTCTTT
cdr3_aa: CASSLVRTDEAFF
j_call: TRBJ1-1
d_call: NA
v_call: TRBV11-3
clone_size: NA

cdr3_nt: TGTGCCAGCTCACCACCGGGGACTAATGAAAAACTGTTTTTT
cdr3_aa: CASSPPGTNEKLFF
j_call: TRBJ1-4
d_call: NA
v_call: TRBV18
clone_size: NA

cdr3_nt: TGTGCCAGCAGCTTGTCGGCCGGGTCCGGGGCCAACGTCCTGACTTTC
cdr3_aa: CASSLSAGSGANVLTF
j_call: TRBJ2-6
d_call: NA
v_call: TRBV5-4
clone_size: once

cdr3_nt: TGTGCCAGTAGCCCCCAGGGACAGGGGGGTGGCTACACCTTC
cdr3_aa: CASSPQGQGGGYTF
j_call: TRBJ1-2
d_call: TRBD1
v_call: TRBV19
clone_size: NA

cdr3_nt: TGTGCCAGCAGTCTTTTTCGGACGGACCTTAATGAAAAACTGTTTTTT
cdr3_aa: CASSLFRTDLNEKLFF
j_call: TRBJ1-4
d_call: NA
v_call: TRBV13
clone_size: once

cdr3_nt: TGTGCCAGCAATCCGAGACAGGGTACCGATACGCAGTATTTT
cdr3_aa: CASNPRQGTDTQYF
j_call: TRBJ2-3
d_call: TRBD1
v_call: TRBV25-1
clone_size: NA

cdr3_nt: TGTGCCAGCAGCTCGACAGGGGAAGAGACCCAGTACTTC
cdr3_aa: CASSSTGEETQYF
j_call: TRBJ2-5
d_call: TRBD1
v_call: TRBV5-6
clone_size: NA

cdr3_nt: TGTGCCAGCAGCTTAGTTTCCAGGGGCAGGAGTAAACTGTTTTTT
cdr3_aa: CASSLVSRGRSKLFF
j_call: TRBJ1-4
d_call: NA
v_call: TRBV7-9
clone_size: once

cdr3_nt: TGTGCCAGCAGCCCTGGGGGGGATAATGAAAAACTGTTTTTT
cdr3_aa: CASSPGGDNEKLFF
j_call: TRBJ1-4
d_call: NA
v_call: TRBV5-6
clone_size: NA

cdr3_nt: TGCGCCACCTTACGGGGAGGTAGGTATGGCTACACCTTC
cdr3_aa: CATLRGGRYGYTF
j_call: TRBJ1-2
d_call: NA
v_call: TRBV10-1
clone_size: NA

cdr3_nt: TGTGCCTGGAGTAGGGCCTTTAATGAAAAACTGTTTTTT
cdr3_aa: CAWSRAFNEKLFF
j_call: TRBJ1-4
d_call: NA
v_call: TRBV30
clone_size: NA

cdr3_nt: TGTGCCAGCAGCTTCCCCGAGGGGAAAAGCTCTGGGGCCAACGTCCTGACTTTC
cdr3_aa: CASSFPEGKSSGANVLTF
j_call: TRBJ2-6
d_call: NA
v_call: TRBV5-4
clone_size: NA

cdr3_nt: TGTGCCAGCAGCTTTTATCGTGGTACGAACACCGGGGAGCTGTTTTTT
cdr3_aa: CASSFYRGTNTGELFF
j_call: TRBJ2-2
d_call: NA
v_call: TRBV7-2
clone_size: NA

cdr3_nt: TGTGCCAGCAGCCCCCGGGACAGCGCCTACGAGCAGTACTTC
cdr3_aa: CASSPRDSAYEQYF
j_call: TRBJ2-7
d_call: TRBD1
v_call: TRBV7-9
clone_size: NA

cdr3_nt: TGTGCCAGCAGTGAGGGACAGGGTGGATACAATGAGCAGTTCTTC
cdr3_aa: CASSEGQGGYNEQFF
j_call: TRBJ2-1
d_call: TRBD1
v_call: TRBV6-1
clone_size: NA

cdr3_nt: TGTGCCAGCAGCTTACGTAGCGGGGGGGCGGTCAATGAGCAGTTCTTC
cdr3_aa: CASSLRSGGAVNEQFF
j_call: TRBJ2-1
d_call: TRBD2
v_call: TRBV11-3
clone_size: NA

cdr3_nt: TGTGCCAGCAGCACGCTACCGGGACTAGCGGGGGGGCCCTACAATGAGCAGTTCTTC
cdr3_aa: CASSTLPGLAGGPYNEQFF
j_call: TRBJ2-1
d_call: TRBD2
v_call: TRBV7-2
clone_size: NA

cdr3_nt: TGCAGCGTTCAGGTGGTGTACGAGCAGTACTTC
cdr3_aa: CSVQVVYEQYF
j_call: TRBJ2-7
d_call: NA
v_call: TRBV29-1
clone_size: NA

cdr3_nt: TGTGCCAGCAGCTTAGGGGCGCCGGGTCTAGGGTTTGTTACTGAAGCTTTCTTT
cdr3_aa: CASSLGAPGLGFVTEAFF
j_call: TRBJ1-1
d_call: NA
v_call: TRBV11-3
clone_size: NA

cdr3_nt: TGTGCCAGCAGTTTTTGGGCTAACAGTGGCGGGAGCGGCTACACCTTC
cdr3_aa: CASSFWANSGGSGYTF
j_call: TRBJ1-2
d_call: NA
v_call: TRBV27
clone_size: NA

cdr3_nt: TGTGCCAGCAGCCCACATGGGCGGGGGGGCACCGGGGAGCTGTTTTTT
cdr3_aa: CASSPHGRGGTGELFF
j_call: TRBJ2-2
d_call: TRBD2
v_call: TRBV27
clone_size: NA

cdr3_nt: TGCAGCGTAGGAGATCTAGCCAAAAACATTCAGTACTTC
cdr3_aa: CSVGDLAKNIQYF
j_call: TRBJ2-4
d_call: NA
v_call: TRBV29-1
clone_size: few

cdr3_nt: TGTGCCTGGAGTGCGGGAGCGCTCGGGAACACTGAAGCTTTCTTT
cdr3_aa: CAWSAGALGNTEAFF
j_call: TRBJ1-1
d_call: NA
v_call: TRBV30
clone_size: NA

cdr3_nt: TGTGCCGGCCGGACAGGGACAGGGACAGATACGCAGTATTTT
cdr3_aa: CAGRTGTGTDTQYF
j_call: TRBJ2-3
d_call: TRBD1
v_call: TRBV5-6
clone_size: once

cdr3_nt: TGTGCCAGCAGCAAAGTGTTGGTCCCCGGTCATGAAAAACTGTTTTTT
cdr3_aa: CASSKVLVPGHEKLFF
j_call: TRBJ1-4
d_call: NA
v_call: TRBV21-1
clone_size: once

cdr3_nt: TGCGCCAGCACCCTGACAGGGGACACTGAAGCTTTCTTT
cdr3_aa: CASTLTGDTEAFF
j_call: TRBJ1-1
d_call: TRBD1
v_call: TRBV5-1
clone_size: NA

cdr3_nt: TGTGCCAGCGGGCAGGGGGCGCGGAATTCACCCCTCCACTTT
cdr3_aa: CASGQGARNSPLHF
j_call: TRBJ1-6
d_call: TRBD1
v_call: TRBV7-2
clone_size: few

cdr3_nt: TGTGCCAGCAGCTTGGGGCTGGGGGCCGCCCGTGACTACGAGCAGTACTTC
cdr3_aa: CASSLGLGAARDYEQYF
j_call: TRBJ2-7
d_call: NA
v_call: TRBV5-4
clone_size: NA

cdr3_nt: TGTGCCAGCAGAGAAGACTTGACAGGGACTGGCTACACCTTC
cdr3_aa: CASREDLTGTGYTF
j_call: TRBJ1-2
d_call: TRBD1
v_call: TRBV6-1
clone_size: NA

cdr3_nt: TGTGCCAGCAGTGCTACCGGGACTTACTCCTACAATGAGCAGTTCTTC
cdr3_aa: CASSATGTYSYNEQFF
j_call: TRBJ2-1
d_call: NA
v_call: TRBV28
clone_size: NA

cdr3_nt: TGTGCCAGCAGTCCCAGCCTTGGGGTCGGAAACACCATATATTTT
cdr3_aa: CASSPSLGVGNTIYF
j_call: TRBJ1-3
d_call: NA
v_call: TRBV28
clone_size: many

cdr3_nt: TGTGCCAGTCGACCGGGACAGGGGATCTCCTTTTCTAACACTGAAGCTTTCTTT
cdr3_aa: CASRPGQGISFSNTEAFF
j_call: TRBJ1-1
d_call: TRBD1
v_call: TRBV7-9
clone_size: NA

cdr3_nt: TGTGCCACTTCGGACGGGACGAGTGAGCAGTTCTTC
cdr3_aa: CATSDGTSEQFF
j_call: TRBJ2-1
d_call: NA
v_call: TRBV19
clone_size: NA